This T cell receptor beta chain was sequenced for a study of blood T cell repertoires in COVID-19. In the source study's methods: Estimation of nucleated cell counts was performed using reference gene primer amplification. Profiled with immunoSEQ multiplex PCR; TCRdb holds only in-frame clones, not every one. V and J calls and clone size are given by that table; D and trimming were obtained from the DNA. This table has about 210,000 clones, roughly 79% appearing once. The ends were cut back, 5 bases at V and 7 bases at J, with 8 bases in the middle. Germline CDR1 and CDR2: SGHNT and YENEEA. The CDR3 is 11 amino acids.

The V gene is TRBV11-3, the J gene TRBJ1-2, with unresolved D. The clonotype was recovered from a woman aged 45 to 65 with acute COVID-19. The source material was PBMCs or T cells enriched from blood (not recorded which). The CDR3 here is CASSPGFGYTF. The CDR3 region has the DNA TGTGCCAGCAGCCCCGGTTTTGGCTACACCTTC.